The 28 T cell receptor beta chains below were found in one sample sequenced in a study of blood T cell repertoires in COVID-19. Using immunoSEQ multiplex PCR, the repertoire was profiled, and TCRdb retains in-frame clones only, with some absent. The table has 250,000 to 350,000 clones, roughly 85% seen once. The sequencing sample was made of PBMCs or T cells enriched from blood (not recorded which). The receptors were sampled from a woman aged 50 to 65 who had recovered from COVID-19.

This chain links TRBV6-5 with TRBJ1-1; D is unclear. Germline V gene data show CDR1 as MNHEY and CDR2 as SVGAGI. The V end lost 11 bases, the J end lost 2 bases, and 18 bases lay between the germline ends. This CDR3 is 14 amino acids long. The CDR3 bases are TGTGCCGTAACCCCGTCGGGTCCCAACACTGAAGCTTTCTTT. Translated: CAVTPSGPNTEAFF.

This clone has just a few counts. The chain combines TRBV28 with TRBJ1-2, with a weak D call TRBD1 (6 bases). The CDR3 loop spans 14 amino acids. The V gene lost 7 bases and the J gene lost 0 bases, with 12 bases spanning the gap. Germline loops: CDR1 MDHEN, CDR2 SYDVKM. CDR3 in DNA: TGTGCCAGCACCGACAGGCGCCCTAACTATGGCTACACCTTC. As protein: CASTDRRPNYGYTF.

The rearrangement uses TRBV5-1 and TRBJ1-2, with 8 bases matching TRBD1. The J segment lost 4 bases and the V segment lost 0 bases, leaving 5 bases of the junction unmatched. Germline CDR1 SGHRS, CDR2 YFSETQ. The CDR3 is 15 residues long. As DNA, the CDR3 is TGCGCCAGCAGCTTGGACGACAGGGGAGGCTATGGCTACACCTTC. As protein: CASSLDDRGGYGYTF.

The chain uses TRBV19 and TRBJ2-7, with 8 positions matching TRBD2. V lost 5 bases and J lost 2; bases outside the gene matches: 14. CDR1 is LNHDA, CDR2 SQIVND, per germline (reference sequence). This CDR3 has 17 amino acids. In nucleotides, the CDR3 is TGTGCCAGTAGTGCCACCCGTGGGGGAGCGGGAGCCTACGAGCAGTACTTC. Translation: CASSATRGGAGAYEQYF.

V is TRBV7-9 and J is TRBJ1-1, with D perhaps TRBD1 (6 bases). Germline lookup yields CDR1 SEHNR and CDR2 FQNEAQ (reference sequence). Trimming took 5 bases from V and 6 from J, leaving 19 bases between them. There are 15 residues in the CDR3. The CDR3 protein is CASSITGLTKAEAFF. The DNA for the CDR3 is TGTGCCAGCAGCATTACAGGGTTGACTAAGGCTGAAGCTTTCTTT.

This clone was picked up one time. This chain links TRBV9 with TRBJ2-2; TRBD1 agrees at 12 bases. Germline values: CDR1 SGDLS, CDR2 YYNGEE. Trimming cost V 3 bases and J 3 bases; bases outside gene matches: 3. This CDR3 is built from 16 residues. The CDR3 nucleotides read TGTGCCAGCAGCGAGGGGACAGGGGGCTACACCGGGGAGCTGTTTTTT. Residues: CASSEGTGGYTGELFF.

This chain connects TRBV14 to TRBJ2-7; weak D call: TRBD1 (6 bases). The V gene's germline CDR1 is SGHDN and CDR2 FVKESK. Trimming took off 0 bases at V and 3 bases at J, with 18 bases between the two ends. The CDR3 length is 17 residues. The CDR3 loop is CASSQDPRQGLRYEQYF. DNA for the CDR3: TGTGCCAGCAGCCAAGACCCACGGCAGGGGCTACGCTACGAGCAGTACTTC.

Of note for this clone: The sample has other DNA sequences that encode this CDR3 too. The chain links TRBV18 to TRBJ1-1, with D hard to call. CDR3 size: 13 residues. V was shortened by 2 bases and J by 2 bases, with 6 bases between the two germline ends. The germline V gene encodes CDR1 KGHSH and CDR2 LQKENI. CDR3 in DNA: TGTGCCAGCTCACCATCGGTTAACACTGAAGCTTTCTTT. Amino acid sequence: CASSPSVNTEAFF.

The chain links TRBV9 to TRBJ1-1; TRBD1 matches 8 bases. CDR3 length equals 13 residues. After removal of 4 bases from V and 10 bases from J, the junction contained 9 bases not matched to a gene. Germline V gene lookup returns CDR1 SGDLS and CDR2 YYNGEE. The CDR3 loop is CASSSWTGPPAFF. CDR3 nucleotide sequence: TGTGCCAGCAGCTCCTGGACAGGGCCCCCAGCTTTCTTT.

DNA for the CDR3: TGTGCCACCAGTGATTTGGCCCTAGCGGGGGATGAGACCCAGTACTTC. Translating it yields CATSDLALAGDETQYF. The rearrangement uses TRBV24-1 and TRBJ2-5; 10 nucleotides match TRBD2. The J segment lost 5 bases and the V segment lost 0 bases, leaving 5 bases of the junction unmatched. This CDR3 contains 16 residues. CDR1 and CDR2 from the germline V gene are KGHDR and SFDVKD.

V usage is TRBV27 and J usage is TRBJ1-6, with a possible D match to TRBD1 (5 bases). Per the germline V gene, CDR1 is MNHEY and CDR2 is SMNVEV (reference sequence). The CDR3 runs to 14 residues. V lost 3 bases, J lost 7 bases, and 10 bases lay in between. CDR3 sequence reads: CASSFRGSNSPLHF. In DNA form, the CDR3 reads TGTGCCAGCAGTTTTAGGGGATCGAATTCACCCCTCCACTTT.

This clone has just a few counts. The rearrangement uses TRBV4-1 and TRBJ1-5; D may be TRBD1 (6 bases). V lost 4 bases and J 6 bases, leaving 19 bases between the germline ends. Germline V CDR1 and CDR2: MGHRA, YSYEKL. The length of the CDR3 is 16 residues. The CDR3 nucleotides are TGCGCCAGCAGCCGACCAACACAGGGTCACGCTCAGCCCCAGCATTTT. Translating it yields CASSRPTQGHAQPQHF.

The J gene is TRBJ2-2, the V gene TRBV12-3 or TRBV12-4; 7 nucleotides agree with TRBD1. The CDR3 runs to 13 residues. With V trimmed by 9 bases and J by 2 bases, 3 bases remained unmatched. DNA for the CDR3: TGTGCCAGGCACAGGGGTAACACCGGGGAGCTGTTTTTT. Its protein is CARHRGNTGELFF.

J is TRBJ1-4 and V is TRBV5-1, with 8 bases matching TRBD1. This CDR3 is built from 16 residues. Unmatched junction bases numbered 4, after V lost 3 bases and J lost 0 bases. CDR1 is SGHRS, CDR2 YFSETQ, per germline. The CDR3 here is CASSSGQVATNEKLFF. The CDR3 nucleotides are TGCGCCAGCAGCTCGGGACAGGTAGCAACTAATGAAAAACTGTTTTTT.

The gene calls are TRBV27 and TRBJ2-1; 15 bases align to TRBD2. Germline V CDR1 and CDR2: MNHEY, SMNVEV (reference sequence). V lost 6 bases, J lost 7 bases, and 7 bases stayed unmatched. The CDR3 runs 16 residues. For the CDR3, the DNA is TGTGCCAGCAGGTGGACTAGCGGGGGGGCTTTAAATGAGCAGTTCTTC. It translates to CASRWTSGGALNEQFF.

The J gene is TRBJ1-4, the V gene TRBV4-1; D gene uncertain. The CDR3 covers 16 residues. V was cut by 0 bases and J by 4 bases, with 12 bases left in between. Germline V gene data show CDR1 as MGHRA and CDR2 as YSYEKL. The CDR3 DNA reads TGCGCCAGCAGCCAAGATCGCGGCGTATTTAATGAAAAACTGTTTTTT. Amino acids: CASSQDRGVFNEKLFF.

V usage is TRBV9 and J usage is TRBJ2-5; 8 positions match TRBD2. V lost 0 bases, J lost 4 bases, and 14 bases stayed unmatched. Germline CDR1 and CDR2: SGDLS and YYNGEE. This CDR3 comprises 18 residues. The CDR3 loop is CASSVGLAGTREIETQYF. As DNA, the CDR3 is TGTGCCAGCAGCGTAGGATTAGCGGGGACCCGCGAGATAGAGACCCAGTACTTC.

The rearrangement uses TRBV5-4 and TRBJ1-2; TRBD1 might be the D (5 bases). This CDR3 spans 13 amino acids. V was pared by 2 bases and J by 3 bases, with 8 bases between. From germline, CDR1 is SGHNT and CDR2 YYREEE (reference sequence). DNA for the CDR3: TGTGCCAGCAGCTTTCAGGGTGACTATGGCTACACCTTC. It translates to CASSFQGDYGYTF. The variable domain in full, completed from reference TRBV5-4 and TRBJ1-2, reads ETGVTQSPTHLIKTRGQQVTLRCSSQSGHNTVSWYQQALGQGPQFIFQYYREEENGRGNFPPRFSGLQFPNYSSELNVNALELDDSALYLCASSFQGDYGYTFGSGTRLTVV.

The chain's CDR3 is CASRRTAVSPIGDGYTF. CDR3 coding DNA: TGCGCCAGCAGGCGGACAGCAGTCTCGCCGATAGGTGATGGCTACACCTTC. The V and J genes are TRBV5-1 and TRBJ1-2, with D possibly matching TRBD1 (6 bases). The V gene's germline CDR1 is SGHRS and CDR2 YFSETQ. CDR3 length: 17 residues. The germline V and J ends were trimmed by 5 bases and 6 bases, with 26 bases remaining between them.

Turning to this clone: The identical CDR3 is also encoded by other nucleotide sequences in the sample. The chain couples TRBV19 to TRBJ1-1; 9 bases are shared with TRBD1. Germline CDR1 is LNHDA and CDR2 is SQIVND (reference sequence). Losses at the gene ends were 5 bases for V and 5 bases for J; bases not matched to a gene: 3. The CDR3 runs to 13 residues. This CDR3 is CASSSDRGTEAFF. DNA of the CDR3: TGTGCCAGTAGTTCGGACAGGGGAACTGAAGCTTTCTTT.

The chain employs TRBV2 and TRBJ1-1, with D possibly TRBD1 on 5 matching bases. The germline CDR1 and CDR2 sequences are SNHLY and FYNNEI. The CDR3 loop spans 11 amino acids. V lost 7 bases to trimming and J lost 5 bases, with 8 bases between them. CDR3 nucleotide sequence: TGTGCCAGCACTCGGGGGACTGAAGCTTTCTTT. Translating gives CASTRGTEAFF.

This clone was detected a few times. The gene calls are TRBV14 and TRBJ1-1, with D perhaps TRBD1 (5 bases). CDR1 SGHDN and CDR2 FVKESK come from the germline V gene. Trimming stripped 3 bases from V and 3 bases from J, with 8 bases between. The CDR3 spans 13 residues. As DNA, the CDR3 is TGTGCCAGCAGCCAGGGGCCCTACACTGAAGCTTTCTTT. Translation gives CASSQGPYTEAFF.

The CDR3 DNA reads TGTGCCTGGAGTGTTCTAGCTGGAGGCAATCAGCCCCAGCATTTT. Translated, it gives CAWSVLAGGNQPQHF. The chain recombines TRBV30 with TRBJ1-5; D ambiguous. Germline-derived CDR1 and CDR2 are GTSNPN and SVGIG (reference sequence). The CDR3 covers 15 residues. Trimming removed 0 bases at V and 2 bases at J, with 11 bases between.

The V gene is TRBV7-9, the J gene TRBJ1-3; 7 bases agree with TRBD1. Trimming cost V 2 bases and J 0 bases; bases outside gene matches: 4. From germline, CDR1 is SEHNR and CDR2 FQNEAQ (reference sequence). The CDR3 consists of 16 residues. CDR3 residues: CASSLLQGNSGNTIYF. The CDR3 bases are TGTGCCAGCAGCTTATTACAGGGGAACTCTGGAAACACCATATATTTT.

The chain uses TRBV10-3 and TRBJ1-5, with no clear D. The CDR3 loop spans 13 amino acids. Germline V gene lookup returns CDR1 ENHRY and CDR2 SYGVKD. Trimming left V 10 bases short and J 4 bases short, with 14 bases between. As DNA, the CDR3 is TGTGCCACAAAGGCTGAGGCGAATCAGCCCCAGCATTTT. Translated: CATKAEANQPQHF.

The chain combines TRBV18 with TRBJ2-1; D remains unclear. Germline loops: CDR1 KGHSH, CDR2 LQKENI. CDR3 length: 15 amino acids. Trimming cost V 6 bases and J 0 bases, with 12 bases left between them. The CDR3 spells CASSHDSISYNEQFF. The CDR3, as DNA: TGTGCCAGCTCCCATGACTCGATCTCCTACAATGAGCAGTTCTTC. The variable domain in full, completed from reference TRBV18 and TRBJ2-1, reads NAGVMQNPRHLVRRRGQEARLRCSPMKGHSHVYWYRQLPEEGLKFMVYLQKENIIDESGMPKERFSAEFPKEGPSILRIQQVVRGDSAAYFCASSHDSISYNEQFFGPGTRLTVL.

The chain uses TRBV7-2 and TRBJ1-3; no definite D call. V was shortened by 4 bases and J by 6 bases, with 16 bases between the two germline ends. Germline V CDR1 and CDR2: SGHTA, FQGNSA. This CDR3 region has 15 residues. The CDR3, as DNA: TGTGCCAGCAGCTCCCGGGTCCTTGTTTCAAACACCATATATTTT. Protein: CASSSRVLVSNTIYF.

This chain connects TRBV7-2 to TRBJ2-2; 9 nucleotides match TRBD2. Unmatched junction bases numbered 2, after V lost 5 bases and J lost 1 base. CDR1 and CDR2 from the germline V gene are SGHTA and FQGNSA. This CDR3 region has 15 residues. The CDR3 DNA is TGTGCCAGCAGCCCGACTAGCGGGAACACCGGGGAGCTGTTTTTT. It encodes CASSPTSGNTGELFF. Based on the CDR3 plus reference TRBV7-2 and TRBJ2-2, the full variable domain is GAGVSQSPSNKVTEKGKDVELRCDPISGHTALYWYRQSLGQGLEFLIYFQGNSAPDKSGLPSDRFSAERTGGSVSTLTIQRTQQEDSAVYLCASSPTSGNTGELFFGEGSRLTVL.